The 5 T cell receptor beta chains below all came from one sample that was sequenced in a study of breast tumors, draining lymph nodes, adjacent tissues. TCRdb re-called the multiplex PCR reads through MiXCR, storing one row per CDR3 protein. This table holds under 75,000 distinct CDR3 sequences, 57% found once. The sample taken for sequencing was breast tumor tissue. The receptor source for this set is a female donor with breast cancer. Some clones in this sample may be carry-over from other donors' samples.

The CDR3 DNA reads as TGTGCCAGCAGTGGGGGCGGGAGGGTGCGTCATCAGCCCCAGCATTTT. This codes for CASSGGGRVRHQPQHF. The chain links TRBV5-8 to TRBJ1-5; D perhaps matches TRBD1 (6 bases). CDR3 length: 16 residues. With 5 bases removed from V and 5 bases from J, the gap between germline ends came to 20 bases. CDR1 is SGHTS and CDR2 is YDEGEE in the germline V gene.

This clonotype has just a few counts. One base away lies a much larger clone, so this may be a sequencing read error. This chain links TRBV6-1 with TRBJ2-5, with TRBD1 as a possible D gene (5 bases). There are 14 residues in the CDR3. The V end was cut by 5 bases, the J end by 5 bases, with 15 bases between. From germline, CDR1 is MNHNS and CDR2 SASEGT. CDR3 DNA sequence: TGTGCCAGCAGTCAGGGAAGGGGCGTGGAGACCCAGTACTTC. It encodes CASSQGRGVETQYF.

V and J are TRBV27 and TRBJ2-7; 12 bases fit TRBD2. Germline V gene lookup returns CDR1 MNHEY and CDR2 SMNVEV (reference sequence). There are 13 residues in the CDR3. The CDR3 DNA follows: TGTGGGAGGACTAGCGGGGACACCTACGAGCAGTACTTC. Its translation is CGRTSGDTYEQYF.

This clonotype was found many times. The V gene is TRBV5-1, the J gene TRBJ2-3, with 9 bases identical to TRBD1. The CDR3 is made up of 13 amino acids. The junction had 4 bases not matched to a gene; V was cut back by 3 bases and J by 8 bases. Germline lookup yields CDR1 SGHRS and CDR2 YFSETQ. The CDR3 is CASSSEGQGTQYF. CDR3 DNA sequence: TGCGCCAGCAGCTCAGAGGGACAGGGTACGCAGTATTTT. Supplemented by reference TRBV5-1 and TRBJ2-3, the full variable domain reads KAGVTQTPRYLIKTRGQQVTLSCSPISGHRSVSWYQQTPGQGLQFLFEYFSETQRNKGNFPGRFSGRQFSNSRSEMNVSTLELGDSALYLCASSSEGQGTQYFGPGTRLTVL.

CDR3 in amino acids: CSVEEWGATYEQYF. The CDR3 DNA reads as TGCAGCGTTGAAGAGTGGGGGGCAACCTACGAGCAGTACTTC. The chain joins TRBV29-1 to TRBJ2-7; either TRBD1 or TRBD2 may supply D (6 bases each). The germline gives CDR1 SQVTM, CDR2 ANQGSEA. There are 14 residues in the CDR3. V was cut by 0 bases and J by 2 bases, with 11 bases left in between.